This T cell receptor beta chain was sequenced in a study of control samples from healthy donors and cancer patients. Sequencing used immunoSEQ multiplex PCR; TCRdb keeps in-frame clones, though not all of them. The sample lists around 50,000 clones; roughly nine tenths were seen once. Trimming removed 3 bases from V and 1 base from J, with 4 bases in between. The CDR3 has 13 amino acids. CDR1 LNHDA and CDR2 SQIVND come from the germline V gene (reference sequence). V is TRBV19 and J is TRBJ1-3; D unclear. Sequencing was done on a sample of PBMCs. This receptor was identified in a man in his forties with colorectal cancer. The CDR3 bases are TGTGCCAGTAGTATCGCGTCTGGAAACACCATATATTTT. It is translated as CASSIASGNTIYF.